This T cell receptor (beta chain) was identified during a study of shared clonotypes between healthy human individuals. Study results and limitations: A handful of donors had around 5.5% of their naive CD4 clonotypes in common. Clonotypes shared by all four sorted-subset donors had higher generation probabilities than non-shared clonotypes.

About this clone itself: Its antigen remains unknown.

Assay used: immunoSEQ multiplex PCR; TCRdb lists only in-frame clones, some missing. The sample comprises roughly 2.5 million clones, 85% to 95% of which are singletons, and roughly 0.15% rests with the top ten. V was pared by 1 base and J by 2 bases, with 12 bases between. CDR3 size: 15 residues. The chain has TRBV5-3 and TRBJ2-5; unclear D gene. TRBV5-3 counts as an open reading frame of uncertain function. This TCR was sampled from a young man in good health. The sample was naive CD4+ T cells sorted from blood. The subset is: CD45RA+ positively selected. The CDR3 DNA reads TGTGCCAGAAGCTTGAGGCGGTCGGCGCAAGAGACCCAGTACTTC. Its protein is CARSLRRSAQETQYF.